This T cell receptor beta chain was found in a study of blood T cell repertoires in COVID-19. CDR3 length equals 15 residues. V shed 4 bases, J shed 9 bases, and the junction held 11 bases outside the gene matches. The germline CDR1 and CDR2 sequences are SGHDT and YYEEEE. Assay used: immunoSEQ multiplex PCR; TCRdb lists only in-frame clones, some missing. The sample holds 55,000 to 70,000 clones, roughly 86% seen once. The sequencing input was peripheral blood. The receptor comes from a man aged 60-69 years with acute or convalescent COVID-19. This chain links TRBV5-6 with TRBJ2-5, with 11 bases identical to TRBD1. CDR3 DNA sequence: TGTGCCAGCAGCCCCCGGACAGGGGGCATGGGGTCCCAGTACTTC. It specifies CASSPRTGGMGSQYF.